This entry lists 5 T cell receptor beta chains sequenced from one sample in a study of blood T cells in healthy people across ages. A second roughly 6 to 11 cycle PCR used barcoded and J-beta primers. A single record per CDR3 protein comes from TCRdb applying MiXCR to the 5' RACE reads. The sample includes some 1.7 million distinct CDR3 sequences, 25% to 30% seen only once; the top ten take roughly 8%. The sample comprised blood. The receptors were sampled from a woman aged 25 to 39 in good health.

The genes are TRBV6-5 and TRBJ1-2; tentative D call: TRBD1 (5 bases). The CDR3 contains 15 residues. V was clipped by 6 bases and J by 5 bases, with 19 bases between them. The germline V gene encodes CDR1 MNHEY and CDR2 SVGAGI. The DNA for the CDR3 is TGTGCCAGCAGCACCACACGGGGGAGACAGTATGGCTACACCTTC. As protein: CASSTTRGRQYGYTF.

To note about this clonotype: The junction departs from germline at one end; a sequencing error may be responsible. The chain recombines TRBV11-2 with TRBJ1-2; 7 bases agree with TRBD1. The CDR3 sequence is 15 residues long. Germline CDR1 reads SGHAT; CDR2 reads FQNNGV. CDR3 sequence: CASSQTGWAGNGCTF. For the CDR3, the DNA is TGTGCCAGCAGTCAGACAGGGTGGGCTGGGAATGGCTGCACCTTC.

Worth noting for this clonotype: The junction differs from germline at one of its ends, possibly a read error. V usage is TRBV28 and J usage is TRBJ2-5; D is perhaps TRBD1 or TRBD2 (5 bases each). Germline V gene data show CDR1 as MDHEN and CDR2 as SYDVKM. This CDR3 region has 15 residues. CDR3 DNA: TGTGCCGGCAGTTTATTCTCAGGGAGTCAAGAGACCCAGTACTTC. It codes for CAGSLFSGSQETQYF. Supplemented by reference TRBV28 and TRBJ2-5, the full variable domain reads DVKVTQSSRYLVKRTGEKVFLECVQDMDHENMFWYRQDPGLGLRLIYFSYDVKMKEKGDIPEGYSVSREKKERFSLILESASTNQTSMYLCAGSLFSGSQETQYFGPGTRLLVL.

This rearrangement joins TRBV7-2 to TRBJ1-2; maybe TRBD1 (5 bases). CDR3 size: 15 residues. V lost 8 bases and J lost 6, with 22 bases in between. Per germline, CDR1 SGHTA and CDR2 FQGNSA. CDR3 protein: CASGPRGPTGHGYTF. CDR3 sequence (DNA): TGTGCCAGCGGCCCTAGGGGACCCACGGGCCATGGCTACACCTTC.

The genes are TRBV12-3 or TRBV12-4 and TRBJ2-3; 7 bases are a match to TRBD1. The CDR3 consists of 15 residues. V trimming: 5 bases; J trimming: 1 base; junction bases outside the gene matches: 6. In DNA, the CDR3 is TGTGCCAGCAGTCATACAGGGGATGGCACAGATACGCAGTATTTT. Protein sequence: CASSHTGDGTDTQYF.